This TCR beta chain came from a study of beta chain features in type 1 diabetes. Study results and caveats: Among type 1 diabetes patients, VDJ junctions had fewer insertions and more deletions.

The CDR3 is 14 amino acids. CDR1 and CDR2 (germline): LGHNA, YNFKEQ. V lost 1 base, J lost 2 bases, and 6 bases lay in between. Of note for this clone: Its antigen is not identified.

Expressed TCRB transcripts were sequenced because the isolated RNA had all been reverse transcribed beforehand. Sequencing used immunoSEQ multiplex PCR; TCRdb keeps in-frame clones, though not all of them. The sample carries 250,000 to 300,000 clones, about 8.5% recorded once. This chain links TRBV4-2 with TRBJ1-5, with D unresolved. The sample was central memory CD4+ T cells from blood. The sequence was collected from a woman in her late teens or twenties in good health. The CDR3, as DNA: TGTGCCAGCAGCCAAGCGTTTGGCAATCAGCCCCAGCATTTT. Encoded protein: CASSQAFGNQPQHF.